This is a list of T cell receptor beta chains from one sample in a study of cytomegalovirus exposure and HLA in healthy donors. Assay: immunoSEQ multiplex PCR; the TCRdb copy retains only in-frame clones and omits some. The sample yields approximately 100,000 clones, roughly 73% seen once. Sequencing input: PBMCs. These receptors were collected from a woman between 40 and 55 years old in good health and CMV-seronegative. The CDR3 runs from the conserved cysteine through the conserved F or W. Each record gives: CDR3 DNA, CDR3 protein, J gene, clone size, D gene, V gene. D genes are given only for firm matches. Clone size, where shown, is once, few, many, or a class for clones that have expanded.

CDR3nt: TGTGCCAGCAGCTTGATCGGCTCCTACGAGCAGTACTTC
CDR3aa: CASSLIGSYEQYF
j_gene: TRBJ2-7
abundance: -
d_gene: -
v_gene: TRBV5-4

CDR3nt: TGTGCCAGCAGCTTACAGGGGGCTTTGACTGAAGCTTTCTTT
CDR3aa: CASSLQGALTEAFF
j_gene: TRBJ1-1
abundance: few
d_gene: TRBD1
v_gene: TRBV7-9

CDR3nt: TGTGCCTGGAGAGCACAGGGTAGGAGGGAAAAACTGTTTTTT
CDR3aa: CAWRAQGRREKLFF
j_gene: TRBJ1-4
abundance: -
d_gene: -
v_gene: TRBV30

CDR3nt: TGTGCCAGCAGCGTAGGGGACTTTAACACCGGGGAGCTGTTTTTT
CDR3aa: CASSVGDFNTGELFF
j_gene: TRBJ2-2
abundance: -
d_gene: -
v_gene: TRBV9

CDR3nt: TGTGCCAGCAGCACCCGACAGGGATTCTATGGCTACACCTTC
CDR3aa: CASSTRQGFYGYTF
j_gene: TRBJ1-2
abundance: -
d_gene: TRBD1
v_gene: TRBV7-8

CDR3nt: TGTGCCAGCAGGGACTGGGTCTCGGCCCAGTACTTC
CDR3aa: CASRDWVSAQYF
j_gene: TRBJ2-5
abundance: few
d_gene: -
v_gene: TRBV2

CDR3nt: TGTGCCAGCAGCCAAGATGACCCAGGGGGCAGGGGTGGCTACACCTTC
CDR3aa: CASSQDDPGGRGGYTF
j_gene: TRBJ1-2
abundance: -
d_gene: TRBD1
v_gene: TRBV4-2

CDR3nt: TGCGCCAGCAGCTGGGGGACAGTTTCTAACTATGGCTACACCTTC
CDR3aa: CASSWGTVSNYGYTF
j_gene: TRBJ1-2
abundance: -
d_gene: TRBD1
v_gene: TRBV5-1

CDR3nt: TGCGCCAGTGGACTACCGACAATGAGATGGCAGTTCTTC
CDR3aa: CASGLPTMRWQFF
j_gene: TRBJ2-1
abundance: few
d_gene: -
v_gene: TRBV23-1

CDR3nt: TGTGCCAGCACCCCGGACAGGGGCCTCACAGATACGCAGTATTTT
CDR3aa: CASTPDRGLTDTQYF
j_gene: TRBJ2-3
abundance: -
d_gene: TRBD1
v_gene: TRBV7-6

CDR3nt: TGTGCCAGCAGGTTGGAGGGTAGTTCACCCCTCCACTTT
CDR3aa: CASRLEGSSPLHF
j_gene: TRBJ1-6
abundance: -
d_gene: -
v_gene: TRBV28

CDR3nt: TGTGCCAGCAGCTTAGACGGGACAAGAACCTACGAGCAGTACTTC
CDR3aa: CASSLDGTRTYEQYF
j_gene: TRBJ2-7
abundance: -
d_gene: -
v_gene: TRBV7-2

CDR3nt: TGTGCCAGCAGTTCACATATCTACGAGCAGTACTTC
CDR3aa: CASSSHIYEQYF
j_gene: TRBJ2-7
abundance: -
d_gene: -
v_gene: TRBV6-6

CDR3nt: TGTGCCAGCAGCTCCGGAGTTCCTAGCGGGGGCTACGAGCAGTACTTC
CDR3aa: CASSSGVPSGGYEQYF
j_gene: TRBJ2-7
abundance: -
d_gene: TRBD2
v_gene: TRBV7-9

CDR3nt: TGTGCCAGCAGTTCTGGACAGGGAAGCACTGAAGCTTTCTTT
CDR3aa: CASSSGQGSTEAFF
j_gene: TRBJ1-1
abundance: -
d_gene: TRBD1
v_gene: TRBV27

CDR3nt: TGTGCCAGCAGCTTATCACAGAATTCACCCCTCCACTTT
CDR3aa: CASSLSQNSPLHF
j_gene: TRBJ1-6
abundance: -
d_gene: -
v_gene: TRBV7-2

CDR3nt: TGTGCCAGCACCGGGACAGGGTCCCATGGGGGCGAGCAGTACTTC
CDR3aa: CASTGTGSHGGEQYF
j_gene: TRBJ2-7
abundance: -
d_gene: TRBD1
v_gene: TRBV6-6

CDR3nt: TGTGCCTGGAGTGGGGGGCTCGCTAGGAGTGAGCAGTTCTTC
CDR3aa: CAWSGGLARSEQFF
j_gene: TRBJ2-1
abundance: -
d_gene: -
v_gene: TRBV30

CDR3nt: TGTGCCATCAACCCGGACAGGGCCTACGAGCAGTACTTC
CDR3aa: CAINPDRAYEQYF
j_gene: TRBJ2-7
abundance: once
d_gene: TRBD1
v_gene: TRBV10-3

CDR3nt: TGTGCCAGCAGTGAAGGTCGCCCCTGGGAGTATAATTCACCCCTCCACTTT
CDR3aa: CASSEGRPWEYNSPLHF
j_gene: TRBJ1-6
abundance: -
d_gene: -
v_gene: TRBV6-1

CDR3nt: TGTGCCAGCAGTGGACAGGGAGAGACCCAGTACTTC
CDR3aa: CASSGQGETQYF
j_gene: TRBJ2-5
abundance: -
d_gene: TRBD1
v_gene: TRBV2

CDR3nt: TGTGCCAGCAGTGACGCGGGGGGCGGGGAGACCCAGTACTTC
CDR3aa: CASSDAGGGETQYF
j_gene: TRBJ2-5
abundance: -
d_gene: TRBD2
v_gene: TRBV2

CDR3nt: TGTGCCAGCAGCCCGGGGACAGGGCCGATCTATGGCTACACCTTC
CDR3aa: CASSPGTGPIYGYTF
j_gene: TRBJ1-2
abundance: -
d_gene: TRBD1
v_gene: TRBV9

CDR3nt: TGTGCCAGCAGCCAGGCAAGTACGATGGTTGCAGCTTTCTTT
CDR3aa: CASSQASTMVAAFF
j_gene: TRBJ1-1
abundance: -
d_gene: -
v_gene: TRBV14

CDR3nt: TGTGCCAGCAGGGCTAGCGGGGGGAACCAAGAGACCCAGTACTTC
CDR3aa: CASRASGGNQETQYF
j_gene: TRBJ2-5
abundance: -
d_gene: TRBD2
v_gene: TRBV7-3

CDR3nt: TGCGCCAGCAGCTTGTCGGTCGGGGGGGCCTTAGATGAGCAGTTCTTC
CDR3aa: CASSLSVGGALDEQFF
j_gene: TRBJ2-1
abundance: -
d_gene: TRBD2
v_gene: TRBV5-1

CDR3nt: TGCGCCAGCAGTGAGTCGTGGGACAATGGTTTCTCCTACGAGCAGTACTTC
CDR3aa: CASSESWDNGFSYEQYF
j_gene: TRBJ2-7
abundance: -
d_gene: -
v_gene: TRBV10-2

CDR3nt: TGTGCCAGCAGTCGAAACGGCCTCCTAGCGGGCGTCTCCTACAATGAGCAGTTCTTC
CDR3aa: CASSRNGLLAGVSYNEQFF
j_gene: TRBJ2-1
abundance: -
d_gene: TRBD2
v_gene: TRBV27

CDR3nt: TGTGCCTGGAAAGAGGCGATGAACACCGGGGAGCTGTTTTTT
CDR3aa: CAWKEAMNTGELFF
j_gene: TRBJ2-2
abundance: -
d_gene: -
v_gene: TRBV30

CDR3nt: TGTGCCAGCAGCTTGACTAGTTTTAGCGGGTACGAGCAGTACTTC
CDR3aa: CASSLTSFSGYEQYF
j_gene: TRBJ2-7
abundance: -
d_gene: TRBD2
v_gene: TRBV7-2

CDR3nt: TGTGCCAGCAGCTTATTCCAGGGGAGCTACGAGCAGTACTTC
CDR3aa: CASSLFQGSYEQYF
j_gene: TRBJ2-7
abundance: -
d_gene: -
v_gene: TRBV7-7

CDR3nt: TGTGCCAGCAGCGGAAGACAGGGGGGGAGCTCCTACGAGCAGTACTTC
CDR3aa: CASSGRQGGSSYEQYF
j_gene: TRBJ2-7
abundance: once
d_gene: TRBD1
v_gene: TRBV5-4

CDR3nt: TGCGCCAGCAGCAGCGGTGGGGAAATCGCTGAAGCTTTCTTT
CDR3aa: CASSSGGEIAEAFF
j_gene: TRBJ1-1
abundance: few
d_gene: -
v_gene: TRBV5-1

CDR3nt: TGTGCCAGCAGTTCTAGCGGGGGGACCTACGAGCAGTACTTC
CDR3aa: CASSSSGGTYEQYF
j_gene: TRBJ2-7
abundance: -
d_gene: TRBD2
v_gene: TRBV7-9

CDR3nt: TGTGCCACCAGCAGAGATCCCATCAGAGGCACTGAAGCTTTCTTT
CDR3aa: CATSRDPIRGTEAFF
j_gene: TRBJ1-1
abundance: -
d_gene: -
v_gene: TRBV15

CDR3nt: TGTGCCAGCAGTGACCGCAGGGTTTATGGCTACACCTTC
CDR3aa: CASSDRRVYGYTF
j_gene: TRBJ1-2
abundance: -
d_gene: -
v_gene: TRBV6-6

CDR3nt: TGCGCCAGCAGCTTGGCCGCGGGGGGCCAGGCTACGCAGTATTTT
CDR3aa: CASSLAAGGQATQYF
j_gene: TRBJ2-3
abundance: once
d_gene: TRBD2
v_gene: TRBV5-1

CDR3nt: TGCGCCAGCAGCCAAGTAGGACAGGGGTTCACTGAAGCTTTCTTT
CDR3aa: CASSQVGQGFTEAFF
j_gene: TRBJ1-1
abundance: few
d_gene: TRBD1
v_gene: TRBV4-3

CDR3nt: TGTGCCAGCAGCAAAGGAGTAGCGGAAGTGGTCGAGGAGACCCAGTACTTC
CDR3aa: CASSKGVAEVVEETQYF
j_gene: TRBJ2-5
abundance: few
d_gene: -
v_gene: TRBV21-1

CDR3nt: TGTGCCAGCAGCCAAGACAGAAATTCACCCCTCCACTTT
CDR3aa: CASSQDRNSPLHF
j_gene: TRBJ1-6
abundance: -
d_gene: -
v_gene: TRBV14

CDR3nt: TGTGCCTGGGCCGATACCGGGTACATTCAGTACTTC
CDR3aa: CAWADTGYIQYF
j_gene: TRBJ2-4
abundance: -
d_gene: -
v_gene: TRBV30

CDR3nt: TGTGCCAGCCGGGACAGGCAATATAATTCACCCCTCCACTTT
CDR3aa: CASRDRQYNSPLHF
j_gene: TRBJ1-6
abundance: -
d_gene: TRBD1
v_gene: TRBV14

CDR3nt: TGTGCCTGGGGGGGGGCCCGACCGGGCTCACCCCTCCACTTT
CDR3aa: CAWGGARPGSPLHF
j_gene: TRBJ1-6
abundance: -
d_gene: -
v_gene: TRBV30

CDR3nt: TGTGCCAGCAGCTTGGCGTGTATGAACACCATATATTTT
CDR3aa: CASSLACMNTIYF
j_gene: TRBJ1-3
abundance: -
d_gene: -
v_gene: TRBV5-6

CDR3nt: TGTGCCAGCAGTTATGCTGCGGGGGGGATCACAGATACGCAGTATTTT
CDR3aa: CASSYAAGGITDTQYF
j_gene: TRBJ2-3
abundance: -
d_gene: TRBD2
v_gene: TRBV6-6